The 18 T cell receptor beta chains given below trace back to one sample, sequenced in a study of blood T cell repertoires in COVID-19. Clones were read by immunoSEQ multiplex PCR, and TCRdb kept only the in-frame ones, dropping some. The data contain approximately 200,000 clones, 82% of them seen just once; the ten biggest clones take up about 11%. Sequencing was carried out using PBMCs or T cells enriched from blood (not recorded which). All receptors come from a middle-aged man who had recovered from COVID-19.

The chain joins TRBV2 to TRBJ1-2; D is perhaps TRBD1 (5 bases). With 4 bases removed from V and 4 bases from J, the gap between germline ends came to 10 bases. Germline V gene lookup returns CDR1 SNHLY and CDR2 FYNNEI. The CDR3 is 13 amino acids. The CDR3, as DNA: TGTGCCAGCAGTGCAGGGCTGGCCTATGGCTACACCTTC. As protein: CASSAGLAYGYTF.

In nucleotides, the CDR3 is TGTGCCTGGAGTCCCAGGGGGGTCAGTGAGCAGTTCTTC. Protein sequence: CAWSPRGVSEQFF. The chain has TRBV30 and TRBJ2-1, with D possibly being TRBD1 (7 bases). Looked up from germline, CDR1 is GTSNPN and CDR2 is SVGIG (reference sequence). There are 13 residues in the CDR3. V lost 2 bases to trimming and J lost 9 bases, with 14 bases between them.

The gene calls are TRBV2 and TRBJ1-1; D might be TRBD1 (5 bases). There are 13 residues in the CDR3. The V gene lost 7 bases and the J gene lost 1 base, with 10 bases spanning the gap. Germline CDR1 SNHLY, CDR2 FYNNEI. In DNA, the CDR3 is TGTGCCAGCAACGGGGACTCGAACACTGAAGCTTTCTTT. Its translation is CASNGDSNTEAFF.

The chain is built from TRBV28 and TRBJ2-7, with D possibly TRBD1 on 5 matching bases. V was pared by 4 bases and J by 2 bases, with 12 bases between. The CDR3 length is 14 residues. Per germline, CDR1 MDHEN and CDR2 SYDVKM. The CDR3 protein is CASSSTGYPYEQYF. CDR3 bases: TGTGCCAGCAGTTCAACAGGTTACCCCTACGAGCAGTACTTC.

The chain recombines TRBV7-2 with TRBJ1-5; the D is unclear. Trimming took off 2 bases at V and 5 bases at J, with 7 bases between the two ends. Germline CDR1 is SGHTA and CDR2 is FQGNSA. CDR3 length: 13 amino acids. In nucleotides, the CDR3 is TGTGCCAGCAGCTTATCGGAGTATCAGCCCCAGCATTTT. Amino acid sequence: CASSLSEYQPQHF.

The chain combines TRBV9 with TRBJ2-7; the match to TRBD2 covers 10 bases. This CDR3 region has 15 residues. CDR1 and CDR2 from the germline V gene are SGDLS and YYNGEE. Unmatched junction bases numbered 6, after V lost 4 bases and J lost 2 bases. DNA of the CDR3: TGTGCCAGCAGCCCCGGGCTAGCGGGAGCCTACGAGCAGTACTTC. Its protein product is CASSPGLAGAYEQYF.

This clone has just one count. The gene calls are TRBV5-4 and TRBJ2-7; 9 nucleotides align to TRBD1. The CDR3 is made up of 15 amino acids. CDR1 is SGHNT, CDR2 YYREEE, per germline (reference sequence). J was trimmed by 1 base and V by 4 bases; bases with no gene match: 6. CDR3 region: CASSQGTGQSYEQYV. In nucleotides, the CDR3 is TGTGCCAGCAGCCAGGGGACAGGGCAATCCTACGAGCAGTACGTC.

This chain uses TRBV5-1 with TRBJ2-2, with 9 bases matching TRBD1. Trimming at V came to 4 bases and at J to 5 bases, leaving 6 bases not matched to a gene. Germline CDR1 and CDR2: SGHRS and YFSETQ. The CDR3 consists of 15 residues. The CDR3 DNA follows: TGCGCCAGCAGCCCAGGGACAGGGTCAACCGGGGAGCTGTTTTTT. Encoded protein: CASSPGTGSTGELFF.

CDR3 sequence: CASSPLGNLNYGYTF. Written as DNA, the CDR3 is TGTGCCAGCAGTCCTTTGGGCAACCTAAACTATGGCTACACCTTC. The J gene is TRBJ1-2, the V gene TRBV2, with no clear D. V was shortened by 5 bases and J by 2 bases, with 15 bases between the two germline ends. Germline V CDR1 and CDR2: SNHLY, FYNNEI. The CDR3 length is 15 residues.

This clone was observed a single time. The V gene is TRBV4-1, the J gene TRBJ2-7; TRBD1 aligns across 8 bases. The J segment lost 2 bases and the V segment lost 2 bases, leaving 11 bases of the junction unmatched. The CDR3 has 17 residues. Germline values: CDR1 MGHRA, CDR2 YSYEKL. CDR3 DNA: TGCGCCAGCAGCCAAACCATCTTAGGGGACAGGACCTACGAGCAGTACTTC. Protein product: CASSQTILGDRTYEQYF.

The gene calls are TRBV9 and TRBJ1-2; no firm D call. Germline values: CDR1 SGDLS, CDR2 YYNGEE. The CDR3 covers 13 residues. The V end was cut by 0 bases, the J end by 9 bases, with 12 bases between. The CDR3 region has the DNA TGTGCCAGCAGCGTAGGGGCCCTTGAGAGCTACACCTTC. It specifies CASSVGALESYTF.

This rearrangement joins TRBV27 to TRBJ1-5; D is ambiguous. This CDR3 comprises 20 residues. Germline values: CDR1 MNHEY, CDR2 SMNVEV (reference sequence). The ends were cut back, 0 bases at V and 0 bases at J, with 21 bases in the middle. The CDR3: CASSLSLPELVGYSNQPQHF. Here the CDR3 DNA reads TGTGCCAGCAGTTTATCCCTTCCGGAGCTGGTTGGTTATAGCAATCAGCCCCAGCATTTT.

V gene TRBV21-1 combines with J gene TRBJ2-1; no check of the table's D call, TRBD2, against the DNA was made. TRBV21-1 is a listed pseudogene. CDR3 length: 20 residues. The CDR3 spells CASILGGVEWGTRTYNEQFF. CDR3 nucleotide sequence: TGTGCCAGCATATTGGGTGGGGTAGAGTGGGGGACTAGAACCTACAATGAGCAGTTCTTC.

The chain recombines TRBV10-3 with TRBJ1-1; D possibly corresponds to TRBD1 (6 bases). Trimming stripped 7 bases from V and 0 bases from J, with 15 bases between. The CDR3 sequence is 15 residues long. CDR1 ENHRY and CDR2 SYGVKD come from the germline V gene. CDR3 loop: CAIKALGQLNTEAFF. In nucleotides, the CDR3 is TGTGCCATCAAGGCTCTTGGACAGCTGAACACTGAAGCTTTCTTT.

The rearrangement joins TRBV7-6 to TRBJ1-4; D gene ambiguous. Trimming cost V 5 bases and J 0 bases, with 10 bases left between them. The CDR3 length is 15 residues. Germline loops: CDR1 SGHVS, CDR2 FNYEAQ. The CDR3 coding sequence is TGTGCCAGCAGCCCCAATGCGGCAACTAATGAAAAACTGTTTTTT. It translates to CASSPNAATNEKLFF.

The CDR3 DNA reads as TGTGCCAGCAGCGCAGGGACAGGAGGAACAACCACCGAAGCTTTCTTT. Its translation is CASSAGTGGTTTEAFF. This chain connects TRBV9 to TRBJ1-1; TRBD1 matches at 8 bases. Unmatched junction bases numbered 15, after V lost 3 bases and J lost 8 bases. The length of the CDR3 is 16 residues. The germline V gene has CDR1 SGDLS and CDR2 YYNGEE.

This clone was counted a few times. The sample has other DNA sequences that encode this CDR3 too. The gene calls are TRBV4-3 and TRBJ1-3; possibly TRBD1 for D (6 bases). Trimming took 0 bases from V and 0 from J, leaving 6 bases between them. The CDR3 consists of 15 residues. Germline CDR1 reads LGHNA; CDR2 reads YSLEER. The CDR3 protein is CASSQETGSGNTIYF. The CDR3 region has the DNA TGCGCCAGCAGCCAAGAGACAGGCTCTGGAAACACCATATATTTT.

This clone was detected only a few times. The V call is TRBV19, the J call TRBJ2-2; D might be TRBD1 (5 bases). V was trimmed by 6 bases and J by 3 bases, leaving 8 bases between them. The length of the CDR3 is 13 residues. Germline CDR1 is LNHDA and CDR2 is SQIVND (reference sequence). This CDR3 is CASSSTDTGELFF. The CDR3 region has the DNA TGTGCCAGTAGCTCGACAGACACCGGGGAGCTGTTTTTT.